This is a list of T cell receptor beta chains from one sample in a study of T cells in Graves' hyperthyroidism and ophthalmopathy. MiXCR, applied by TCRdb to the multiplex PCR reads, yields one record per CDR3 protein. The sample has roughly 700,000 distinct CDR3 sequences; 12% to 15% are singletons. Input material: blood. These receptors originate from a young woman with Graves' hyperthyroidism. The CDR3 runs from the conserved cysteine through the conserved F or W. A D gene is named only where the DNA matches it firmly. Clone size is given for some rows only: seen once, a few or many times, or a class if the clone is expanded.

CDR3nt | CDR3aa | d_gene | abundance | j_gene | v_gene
TGCAGGGCAACAGGGGGTCCTAGCGGGAGGGATGGGACCCAGTACTTC | CRATGGPSGRDGTQYF | TRBD2 | many | TRBJ2-5 | TRBV20-1
TGCGCCAGCAGCTTACGGGTCGATCAAGAGACCCAGTACTTC | CASSLRVDQETQYF | - | - | TRBJ2-5 | TRBV5-1
TGTGCCAGCAGCTTCGGGGACTCTCGGCAGTTCTTC | CASSFGDSRQFF | - | - | TRBJ2-1 | TRBV7-3
TGTGCCAGCAGCCCAGCTGAAGGCAATGAGCAGTTCTTC | CASSPAEGNEQFF | - | many | TRBJ2-1 | TRBV11-2
TGTGCCAGCTGCCGACAGGGCTATCTACGGGGAGGCTACACCTTC | CASCRQGYLRGGYTF | TRBD1 | many | TRBJ1-2 | TRBV18
TGTGCCATCCCAACCCCAAGCGGGAGTTACACCGGGGAGCTGTTTTTT | CAIPTPSGSYTGELFF | TRBD2 | few | TRBJ2-2 | TRBV7-9
TGTGCCAGCAGCTCCATGGGCTTCACTGAAGCTTTCTTT | CASSSMGFTEAFF | - | few | TRBJ1-1 | TRBV7-9
TGTGCCAGTAGTATGGGTCCGGGACTGGAGAACATTCAGTACTTC | CASSMGPGLENIQYF | - | few | TRBJ2-4 | TRBV19
TGCAGTGCTAGGCGGACTAGCGGGAGGGCCTACGAGCAGTACTTC | CSARRTSGRAYEQYF | TRBD2 | - | TRBJ2-7 | TRBV20-1
TGCAGCGTTGAAGAACTTATTGATGCTGGAAACACCATATATTTT | CSVEELIDAGNTIYF | - | few | TRBJ1-3 | TRBV29-1
TGCAGCGTTGTGAGGACAGGGCAAGACACTGAAGCTTTCTTT | CSVVRTGQDTEAFF | TRBD1 | - | TRBJ1-1 | TRBV29-1
TGTGCCAGCAGCCCGACCGGGACAGATCGGAATACGCAGTATTTT | CASSPTGTDRNTQYF | TRBD1 | many | TRBJ2-3 | TRBV13
TGTGCCAGCAGCTTACTCAGGGGTCACAATGAGCAGTTCTTC | CASSLLRGHNEQFF | - | few | TRBJ2-1 | TRBV11-1
TGTGCCAGCAGCTTAGGAGGCGCGGGGACAGGGGTCTATGGCTACACCTTC | CASSLGGAGTGVYGYTF | TRBD1 | few | TRBJ1-2 | TRBV11-2